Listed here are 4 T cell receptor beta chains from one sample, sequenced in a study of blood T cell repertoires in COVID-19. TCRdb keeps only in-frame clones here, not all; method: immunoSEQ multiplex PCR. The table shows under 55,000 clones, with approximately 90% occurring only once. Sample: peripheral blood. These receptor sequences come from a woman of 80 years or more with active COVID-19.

CDR3 DNA: TGTGCCAGCAGTTACTCGAACGGACAGAGGCTTGAGACCCAGTACTTC. This encodes CASSYSNGQRLETQYF. V usage is TRBV6-2 or TRBV6-3 and J usage is TRBJ2-5, with D possibly TRBD1 on 6 matching bases. V was shortened by 0 bases and J by 5 bases, with 16 bases between the two germline ends. Germline loops: CDR1 MNHEY, CDR2 SVGEGT. The CDR3 covers 16 residues.

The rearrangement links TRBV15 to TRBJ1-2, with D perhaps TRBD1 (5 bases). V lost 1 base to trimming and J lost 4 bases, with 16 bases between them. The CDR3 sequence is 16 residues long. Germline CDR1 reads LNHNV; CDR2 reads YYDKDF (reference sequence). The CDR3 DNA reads TGTGCCACCAGCAGAGCTGAAGGGGCGAGGACCTATGGCTACACCTTC. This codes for CATSRAEGARTYGYTF.

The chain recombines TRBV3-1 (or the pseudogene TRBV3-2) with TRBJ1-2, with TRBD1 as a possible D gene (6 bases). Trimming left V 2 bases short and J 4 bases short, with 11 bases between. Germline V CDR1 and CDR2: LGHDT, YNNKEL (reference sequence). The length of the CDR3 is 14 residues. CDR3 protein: CASSQPGDSYGYTF. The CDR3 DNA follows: TGTGCCAGCAGCCAACCAGGGGATAGCTATGGCTACACCTTC.

CDR3 DNA: TGTGCCAGCAGTACGTCTAGCGGGGGCGTATACTACGAGCAGTACTTC. Encoded protein: CASSTSSGGVYYEQYF. The V and J genes are TRBV6-2 or TRBV6-3 and TRBJ2-7; TRBD2 matches at 10 bases. The CDR3 runs 16 residues. The germline CDR1 and CDR2 sequences are MNHEY and SVGEGT. Trimming removed 5 bases from V and 3 bases from J; junction bases left unmatched: 10.